This entry features one T cell receptor (beta chain) sequence. The method was immunoSEQ multiplex PCR; TCRdb's version includes in-frame clones alone and lacks a portion of them. The sample shows about 250,000 clones, approximately 90% of them seen only once. The CDR3 is 14 residues long. Germline CDR1 is SGHVS and CDR2 is FNYEAQ. V dropped 5 bases and J dropped 1 base, with 11 bases sitting between them. This sample was taken from a study of blood T cell repertoires in COVID-19. Background on the study: Sources were T cells, B-cell-depleted T cells, or PBMCs; the material itself was cDNA or gDNA.

This receptor was taken from a man aged 18 to 29 with active or convalescent COVID-19. The chain couples TRBV7-6 to TRBJ2-5; the D is unclear. The source material was peripheral blood. The CDR3 here is CASSPPRAQETQYF. CDR3 bases: TGTGCCAGCAGCCCCCCACGAGCCCAAGAGACCCAGTACTTC.